The following is a T cell receptor beta chain sequence with its context. Antigen unknown. This CDR3 is also generated by other DNA sequences in the sample. This sample is drawn from a study of shared clonotypes between healthy human individuals. Findings of the study overall: The sampled material consisted only of blood, and tissue repertoires are likely to differ.

The V gene lost 0 bases and the J gene lost 3 bases, with 9 bases spanning the gap. CDR1 is SGHRS, CDR2 YFSETQ, per germline. The CDR3 is 14 residues long. Profiled with immunoSEQ multiplex PCR; TCRdb holds only in-frame clones, not every one. The profile shows about 510,000 clones, 79% of them singletons. This clonotype was sampled from a woman between 40 and 55 years old in good health. Some clones in this sample may be carry-over from other donors' samples. This rearrangement joins TRBV5-1 to TRBJ2-5; D is perhaps TRBD1 or TRBD2 (7 bases each). The sequencing input was PBMCs. CDR3 DNA: TGCGCCAGCAGCTTGGCAGGGGGGGAAGAGACCCAGTACTTC. It is translated as CASSLAGGEETQYF. Complete variable domain (other parts from reference TRBV5-1 and TRBJ2-5): KAGVTQTPRYLIKTRGQQVTLSCSPISGHRSVSWYQQTPGQGLQFLFEYFSETQRNKGNFPGRFSGRQFSNSRSEMNVSTLELGDSALYLCASSLAGGEETQYFGPGTRLLVL.